This TCR beta chain derives from a study of T cell responses to AZD1222 COVID-19 vaccine (dated by TCRdb to about 2021). With respect to the entire study: AZD1222 recipients given second doses at about 4 weeks or at about 12 weeks were pooled, since spike-specific TCR depth and breadth were not found to differ between the two schedules. TCR sequencing was performed for 230 to 250 trial participants, of whom around 200 were given two doses of AZD1222 and 26 were given two doses of MenACWY control vaccine. Trial participants were enrolled into age subgroups of 18-55, 56-69 and 70-plus years, which contained about 150, 27 and 61 TCR-sequenced participants, respectively. Broad study findings and their caveats: Spike-specific TCR breadth and depth rose significantly after two AZD1222 doses compared with day 0 and with MenACWY recipients. No day 14 peak-response samples were available, so repertoires were characterized only after the peak T cell response. Most participants were white British and females outnumbered males, and the authors suggested that clonal diversity may have been underestimated. Conclusions about previously exposed vaccinees are limited because only five to seven AZD1222 recipients were SARS-CoV-2 seropositive at baseline. Vaccine-associated CD4 TCRs spanned the whole spike protein, with dominant responses in regions 160-218 and 743-854. In the small 56-69-year group, the increase in depth fell short of significance, most likely because of low power. Reportedly, close to half of the unique spike-specific TCRs recognized epitopes lying outside the regions that are mutated in the B.1.351 and B.1.1.7 variants.

The time point label, as the study defines it: baseline before first vaccination. Vaccinee samples came from UK trials COV001 and COV002, including a single-blind randomized controlled phase 2/3 trial of AZD1222 (ChAdOx1 nCoV-19) in healthy adults. For TCRbeta chain sequencing, PBMC samples were collected from trial participants at day 0 and at day 28 after the second dose. Cut back by 0 bases and 1 base, the V and J ends lie 12 bases apart. As encoded in the germline V gene (reference sequence), CDR1 is MNHEY while CDR2 is SMNVEV. From the cysteine up to the phenylalanine, the CDR3 has a length of 17 residues. Only the CDR3 DNA is retained, 51 bases long and in frame from the first base. For this clone: Its antigen is still unknown. No much larger clonotype is one base removed from it; base qualities were not supplied.

The CDR3 regions of human TCRbeta chains were analyzed by immunosequencing. Regarding the original processing steps: Repertoire TCRs were matched against a reference library of SARS-CoV-2-specific TCRs generated with the MIRA antigen-specificity platform. Breadth was defined as the fraction of unique TCRs that were SARS-CoV-2-associated, and depth was defined as the fraction of total T cells that were SARS-CoV-2-associated. Using the MIRA data, each spike-specific TCR was assigned both to the spike region to which the TCR was reactive and to a CD4 or CD8 class. Log10-transformed breadth and depth values were compared by one-way ANOVA with Sidak's multiple comparisons tests. Entries here come from immuneACCESS through TCRdb and include only in-frame sequences with V and J called. Some clones fail to appear in such tables; in the studies checked, an unresolved V gene covers under half of the shortfall, and the cause of the remainder is unknown. Clone size and the V and J calls come from that table; the DNA yielded D and trimming. The sample has about 140,000 clones on record, roughly 90% of them singletons. Of the sample, 1.6% is held by the ten largest clones.

The rearranged chain carries TRBV27 and TRBJ2-2; TRBD2 is possibly the D segment (6 matching bases). The sequencing here drew on peripheral blood, taken on day 0 of AZD1222 vaccination. This receptor was obtained from an adult in good health. The DNA is as follows: TGTGCCAGCAGTTTATCGGCGTGGCGGGGGAACACCGGGGAGCTGTTTTTT. Its translation reads: CASSLSAWRGNTGELFF.